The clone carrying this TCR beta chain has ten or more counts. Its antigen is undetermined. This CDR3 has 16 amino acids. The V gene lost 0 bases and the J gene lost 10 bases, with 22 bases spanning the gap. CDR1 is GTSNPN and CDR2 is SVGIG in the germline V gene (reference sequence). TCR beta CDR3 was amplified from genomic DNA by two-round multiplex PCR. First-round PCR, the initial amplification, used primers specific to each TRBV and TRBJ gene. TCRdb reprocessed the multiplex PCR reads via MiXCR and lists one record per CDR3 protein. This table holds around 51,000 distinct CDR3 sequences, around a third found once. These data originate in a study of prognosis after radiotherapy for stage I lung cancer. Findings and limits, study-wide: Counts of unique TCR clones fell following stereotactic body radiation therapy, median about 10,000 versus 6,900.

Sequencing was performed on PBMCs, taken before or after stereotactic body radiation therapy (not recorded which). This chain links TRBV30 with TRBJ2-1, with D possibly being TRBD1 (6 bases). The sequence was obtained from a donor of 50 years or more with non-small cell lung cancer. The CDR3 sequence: CAWSVPTGSPAREQFF. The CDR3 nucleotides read TGTGCCTGGAGTGTACCAACAGGGAGCCCCGCACGAGAGCAGTTCTTC.